The 17 T cell receptor beta chains presented below share a single source sample, sequenced in a study of blood T cells in healthy people across ages. Combining a sample-barcoded 5' primer with a J-beta primer mix, a second PCR ran for 7 to 11 cycles. TCRdb called the 5' RACE reads again in MiXCR, with one record for every CDR3 protein. This table holds some 640,000 distinct CDR3 sequences, roughly 30% found once. The material sequenced was blood. The receptors derive from a woman of 80 years or more in good health.

This clonotype occurred many times. V gene TRBV30 combines with J gene TRBJ2-5; unclear D gene. Trimming stripped 3 bases from V and 3 bases from J, with 8 bases between. This CDR3 has 12 residues. Germline CDR1 is GTSNPN and CDR2 is SVGIG (reference sequence). The CDR3 spells CAWSPQEETQYF. CDR3 in DNA: TGTGCCTGGAGCCCGCAGGAAGAGACCCAGTACTTC.

This clonotype was seen repeatedly, ten times or more. The gene calls are TRBV5-6 and TRBJ2-3; D not resolved. V gave up 1 base and J gave up 5 bases, with 17 bases separating them. The germline gives CDR1 SGHDT, CDR2 YYEEEE. The length of the CDR3 is 16 residues. CDR3 sequence (DNA): TGTGCCAGCAGCTTGAAGGAGCGCGGCTGGGGAGATACGCAGTATTTT. This gives the protein CASSLKERGWGDTQYF. Drawing the rest from reference TRBV5-6 and TRBJ2-3, the complete variable domain is DAGVTQSPTHLIKTRGQQVTLRCSPKSGHDTVSWYQQALGQGPQFIFQYYEEEERQRGNFPDRFSGHQFPNYSSELNVNALLLGDSALYLCASSLKERGWGDTQYFGPGTRLTVL.

This clonotype was seen a few times. The rearrangement links TRBV11-3 to TRBJ1-2; 8 bases are shared with TRBD1. The CDR3 is made up of 15 amino acids. Germline lookup yields CDR1 SGHNT and CDR2 YENEEA. Losses at the gene ends were 0 bases for V and 5 bases for J; bases not matched to a gene: 5. Here the CDR3 DNA reads TGTGCCAGCAGCTTAGAGGCCAGGGGGCTTTATGGCTACACCTTC. It encodes CASSLEARGLYGYTF.

The chain recombines TRBV6-2 or TRBV6-3 with TRBJ2-3; TRBD1 matches at 9 bases. The CDR3 runs to 15 residues. The V and J ends lost 6 bases and 4 bases, in that order; junction bases with no gene match: 8. Germline V gene sequence: CDR1 MNHEY, CDR2 SVGEGT. CDR3 in DNA: TGTGCCAGCAGATCCACAGGGGGCGCTTCAGATACGCAGTATTTT. Translated: CASRSTGGASDTQYF.

V usage is TRBV7-3 and J usage is TRBJ2-1, with D uncertain. The ends were cut back, 4 bases at V and 3 bases at J, with 7 bases in the middle. CDR1 and CDR2 (germline): SGHTA, FQGTGA. The length of the CDR3 is 13 residues. The CDR3 DNA follows: TGTGCCAGCAGCTCGGACCACTACAATGAGCAGTTCTTC. Amino acid sequence: CASSSDHYNEQFF.

A few counts support this clonotype. This sequence may be a read error, since a much larger clone differs from it by one base. This chain connects TRBV10-3 to TRBJ2-5; unclear D gene. Per the germline V gene, CDR1 is ENHRY and CDR2 is SYGVKD. V was cut by 0 bases and J by 11 bases, with 19 bases left in between. The CDR3 is 15 amino acids. CDR3 in amino acids: CAISESTRGVGEQYF. CDR3 DNA sequence: TGTGCCATCAGTGAGTCGACAAGAGGAGTAGGTGAGCAGTACTTC.

This clonotype has at least ten counts. This chain's CDR3 is CSASKGPAYEQYF. As DNA, the CDR3 is TGCAGTGCTAGTAAGGGACCAGCCTACGAGCAGTACTTC. V and J are TRBV20-1 and TRBJ2-7, with D perhaps matching TRBD1 or TRBD2 (5 bases each). The CDR3 is made up of 13 amino acids. Germline values: CDR1 DFQATT, CDR2 SNEGSKA (reference sequence). The V and J ends lost 3 bases and 2 bases respectively, with 11 bases between them.

This clonotype was observed at least ten times. V usage is TRBV6-2 or TRBV6-3 and J usage is TRBJ1-1; D unresolved. V lost 5 bases and J 3 bases, leaving 13 bases between the germline ends. Germline V lookup: CDR1 MNHEY, CDR2 SVGEGT. The CDR3 covers 14 residues. CDR3 nucleotides: TGTGCCAGCAGTACCTTTCCGGGCTACACTGAAGCTTTCTTT. Amino acid sequence: CASSTFPGYTEAFF.

This clonotype was counted only a few times. This chain links TRBV5-1 with TRBJ1-5; D remains unclear. CDR3 length: 15 amino acids. The V end was cut by 0 bases, the J end by 6 bases, with 13 bases between. Germline values: CDR1 SGHRS, CDR2 YFSETQ. Written as DNA, the CDR3 is TGCGCCAGCAGCTTGGAAGGGAATACGGGTCAGCCCCAGCATTTT. It is translated as CASSLEGNTGQPQHF.

J is TRBJ2-4 and V is TRBV15, with D uncertain. TRBJ2-7 explains the end of the DNA better; the J call may be wrong. Germline-derived CDR1 and CDR2 are LNHNV and YYDKDF (reference sequence). This CDR3 comprises 14 residues. CDR3 in amino acids: CATSRDRARYEQYF. The DNA of the CDR3 is TGTGCCACCAGCAGAGATAGGGCACGGTACGAGCAGTACTTC.

V usage is TRBV20-1 and J usage is TRBJ1-5, with TRBD1 matching over 9 bases. V was clipped by 0 bases and J by 6 bases; unmatched bases: 3. Germline CDR1 DFQATT, CDR2 SNEGSKA (reference sequence). This CDR3 comprises 14 residues. CDR3 coding DNA: TGCAGTGCTAGAGATCAGGACAGGGGTCAGCCCCAGCATTTT. It specifies CSARDQDRGQPQHF.

This clonotype was counted a few times. The chain has TRBV6-2 or TRBV6-3 and TRBJ2-3, with 8 bases fitting TRBD2. V was clipped by 7 bases and J by 6 bases; unmatched bases: 15. Germline CDR1 and CDR2: MNHEY and SVGEGT. This CDR3 region has 16 residues. The CDR3 region has the DNA TGTGCCAGCACTCCCTATGGGCGGGGGGCCCAGGATACGCAGTATTTT. Translated, it gives CASTPYGRGAQDTQYF.

The chain has TRBV7-2 and TRBJ1-3; D unclear. Between the trimmed V and J ends, which lost 6 bases and 0 bases, there was a span of 9 bases. CDR3 length equals 14 residues. Germline loops: CDR1 SGHTA, CDR2 FQGNSA. As DNA, the CDR3 is TGTGCCAGCAGGAGACCTGGCTCTGGAAACACCATATATTTT. As protein: CASRRPGSGNTIYF.

V gene TRBV6-6 combines with J gene TRBJ1-5; possible D gene TRBD1, 6 bases. The ends were cut back, 7 bases at V and 1 base at J, with 17 bases in the middle. The germline V gene has CDR1 MNHNY and CDR2 SVGAGI (reference sequence). The CDR3 loop spans 16 amino acids. The CDR3 nucleotides are TGTGCCAGCACCCTCGTTAGGGGGGCGAGCAATCAGCCCCAGCATTTT. Protein sequence: CASTLVRGASNQPQHF.

The chain joins TRBV20-1 to TRBJ1-1; D unclear. There are 13 residues in the CDR3. The germline V gene encodes CDR1 DFQATT and CDR2 SNEGSKA (reference sequence). V was pared by 7 bases and J by 6 bases, with 18 bases between. As DNA, the CDR3 is TGCAGTGAGATACAATCTTCACGTCCTGAAGCTTTCTTT. Residues: CSEIQSSRPEAFF.

This clonotype has just a few counts. J is TRBJ2-4 and V is TRBV4-1; 7 bases are shared with TRBD1. The V gene's germline CDR1 is MGHRA and CDR2 YSYEKL. This CDR3 is 17 amino acids long. After removal of 6 bases from V and 1 base from J, the junction contained 12 bases not matched to a gene. DNA for the CDR3: TGCGCCAGCAGACGGGACAGCAAACCGTGGGCCAAAAACATTCAGTACTTC. Protein sequence: CASRRDSKPWAKNIQYF.

This clonotype was observed a few times. The chain couples TRBV7-2 to TRBJ1-1; a possible D gene is TRBD1 (5 bases). The CDR3 sequence is 15 residues long. V lost 2 bases and J lost 1, with 11 bases in between. Per the germline V gene, CDR1 is SGHTA and CDR2 is FQGNSA. CDR3 DNA: TGTGCCAGCAGCTTAACGACAGAAGAGAACACTGAAGCTTTCTTT. Protein sequence: CASSLTTEENTEAFF.